One sample yielded the 15 T cell receptor beta chains listed below, sequenced in a study of T cell responses to AZD1222 COVID-19 vaccine. Profiling relied on immunoSEQ multiplex PCR, and the TCRdb table lists in-frame clones only, not all of them. The repertoire includes 90,000 to 100,000 clones, approximately 88% of them detected once, and 13% to 15% sits in the top ten. The sequenced sample was peripheral blood, obtained 28 days after the second AZD1222 dose. Source of these receptors: an adult who received the AZD1222 COVID-19 vaccine.

This chain links TRBV6-5 with TRBJ2-7, with D possibly being TRBD1 or TRBD2 (5 bases each). V lost 0 bases, J lost 2 bases, and 11 bases lay in between. This CDR3 spans 15 amino acids. The germline V gene encodes CDR1 MNHEY and CDR2 SVGAGI. Written as DNA, the CDR3 is TGTGCCAGCAGTTACTCGTTTGGGGACCCCTACGAGCAGTACTTC. This encodes CASSYSFGDPYEQYF.

This chain connects TRBV6-5 to TRBJ1-3; D remains ambiguous. CDR1 is MNHEY and CDR2 is SVGAGI in the germline V gene. The CDR3 runs 15 residues. Between the trimmed V and J ends, which lost 6 bases and 2 bases, there was a span of 14 bases. This CDR3 is CASSLEGSTGNTIYF. The DNA of the CDR3 is TGTGCCAGCAGCCTCGAGGGAAGTACTGGAAACACCATATATTTT.

The rearrangement uses TRBV2 and TRBJ1-5, with a weak D call TRBD1 (5 bases). Germline CDR1 and CDR2: SNHLY and FYNNEI. The V end lost 2 bases, the J end lost 1 base, and 9 bases lay between the germline ends. The CDR3 has 15 residues. CDR3 region: CASSEYRISNQPQHF. The CDR3 nucleotides are TGTGCCAGCAGTGAATACAGGATAAGCAATCAGCCCCAGCATTTT.

The chain has TRBV27 and TRBJ2-2, with 11 bases matching TRBD1. V shed 5 bases and J 3 bases; nucleotides not matched to a gene: 5. The CDR3 extends over 16 amino acids. Germline assignment: CDR1 MNHEY and CDR2 SMNVEV (reference sequence). The CDR3 DNA is TGTGCCAGCAGTCCTGGACAGGGGGCCTACACCGGGGAGCTGTTTTTT. Encoded protein: CASSPGQGAYTGELFF.

The chain is built from TRBV5-1 and TRBJ1-2; D not resolved. The CDR3 contains 14 residues. Germline CDR1 is SGHRS and CDR2 is YFSETQ. V shed 0 bases and J shed 8 bases, with 14 bases lying between them. The CDR3 loop is CASSLGSLFGGYTF. CDR3 sequence (DNA): TGCGCCAGCAGCTTGGGGTCTCTATTCGGGGGCTACACCTTC. Variable domain in full (rest from reference TRBV5-1 and TRBJ1-2): KAGVTQTPRYLIKTRGQQVTLSCSPISGHRSVSWYQQTPGQGLQFLFEYFSETQRNKGNFPGRFSGRQFSNSRSEMNVSTLELGDSALYLCASSLGSLFGGYTFGSGTRLTVV.

The gene calls are TRBV6-5 and TRBJ1-2; weak D call: TRBD1 (5 bases). V lost 7 bases to trimming and J lost 2 bases, with 17 bases between them. Germline CDR1 is MNHEY and CDR2 is SVGAGI. This CDR3 spans 15 amino acids. The DNA for the CDR3 is TGTGCCAGCAAAACATCGGGACTCCTAAACTATGGCTACACCTTC. Its translation is CASKTSGLLNYGYTF.

This chain links TRBV5-4 with TRBJ2-3, with D possibly being TRBD2 (6 bases). The germline V gene encodes CDR1 SGHNT and CDR2 YYREEE (reference sequence). V was cut by 4 bases and J by 4 bases, with 19 bases left in between. This CDR3 contains 16 residues. CDR3 nucleotides: TGTGCCAGCAGCCCCCCACCGGGAGCCAGGGCAGATACGCAGTATTTT. It specifies CASSPPPGARADTQYF.

This chain links TRBV14 with TRBJ2-2, with 12 bases matching TRBD2. Unmatched junction bases numbered 5, after V lost 4 bases and J lost 5 bases. This CDR3 region has 16 residues. Germline V gives CDR1 SGHDN, CDR2 FVKESK. CDR3 in amino acids: CASSPRLAGDTGELFF. CDR3 coding DNA: TGTGCCAGCAGCCCCCGACTAGCGGGAGATACCGGGGAGCTGTTTTTT. The full variable domain, completed using reference TRBV14 and TRBJ2-2, is EAGVTQFPSHSVIEKGQTVTLRCDPISGHDNLYWYRRVMGKEIKFLLHFVKESKQDESGMPNNRFLAERTGGTYSTLKVQPAELEDSGVYFCASSPRLAGDTGELFFGEGSRLTVL.

The chain couples TRBV7-9 to TRBJ1-1; D is unclear. The V gene lost 5 bases and the J gene lost 2 bases, with 6 bases spanning the gap. Germline V gives CDR1 SEHNR, CDR2 FQNEAQ (reference sequence). This CDR3 comprises 12 residues. As DNA, the CDR3 is TGTGCCAGCAGCGATACCAACACTGAAGCTTTCTTT. Protein: CASSDTNTEAFF.

This sequence joins TRBV6-5 and TRBJ2-7, with 12 bases matching TRBD2. Trimming removed 7 bases from V and 6 bases from J; junction bases left unmatched: 7. The CDR3 is 14 residues long. Germline V gene data show CDR1 as MNHEY and CDR2 as SVGAGI. The CDR3 DNA reads TGTGCCAGCATAGGACTAGCGGGGAACGGCGAGCAGTACTTC. Its protein is CASIGLAGNGEQYF.

For the CDR3, the DNA is TGTGCCAGTAGTATTGGACAGACACGGCGGAATGAAAAACTGTTTTTT. It yields the protein CASSIGQTRRNEKLFF. The chain employs TRBV19 and TRBJ1-4; D is perhaps TRBD1 (6 bases). The CDR3 runs 16 residues. Germline V gene data show CDR1 as LNHDA and CDR2 as SQIVND (reference sequence). Trimming shortened V by 3 bases and J by 5 bases, and 16 bases separated the two germline ends. Variable domain in full (rest from reference TRBV19 and TRBJ1-4): DGGITQSPKYLFRKEGQNVTLSCEQNLNHDAMYWYRQDPGQGLRLIYYSQIVNDFQKGDIAEGYSVSREKKESFPLTVTSAQKNPTAFYLCASSIGQTRRNEKLFFGSGTQLSVL.

The gene calls are TRBV20-1 and TRBJ1-4; 8 nucleotides line up with TRBD1. With 3 bases clipped from V and 4 bases from J, the junction kept 4 bases outside the gene matches. This CDR3 region has 14 residues. Germline V gives CDR1 DFQATT, CDR2 SNEGSKA (reference sequence). The CDR3 DNA sequence: TGCAGTGCTAGTACCGGACAGGGTAATGAAAAACTGTTTTTT. Its protein is CSASTGQGNEKLFF.

This rearrangement joins TRBV10-2 to TRBJ1-4; D uncertain. The CDR3 consists of 11 residues. The V gene's germline CDR1 is WSHSY and CDR2 SAAADI. With 3 bases removed from V and 8 bases from J, the gap between germline ends came to 4 bases. CDR3 region: CASSEGEKLFF. In DNA, the CDR3 is TGCGCCAGCAGTGAAGGCGAAAAACTGTTTTTT.

The V call is TRBV7-7, the J call TRBJ2-3; 7 bases fit TRBD2. The CDR3 totals 14 residues. Germline CDR1 and CDR2: SSHAT and FNYEAQ (reference sequence). V trimming: 1 base; J trimming: 6 bases; junction bases outside the gene matches: 4. This CDR3 reads CASSLGLAADTQYF. The CDR3 DNA sequence: TGTGCCAGCAGCTTAGGACTAGCTGCGGATACGCAGTATTTT.

Many counts were recorded for this clone. This chain joins TRBV4-3 and TRBJ1-6; weak D call: TRBD1 (6 bases). The CDR3 spans 14 residues. V was pared by 1 base and J by 15 bases, with 16 bases between. CDR1 and CDR2 (germline): LGHNA, YSLEER. The CDR3 region has the DNA TGCGCCAGCAGCCAAGGGCTCACAGGGACTGACCTCCACTTT. Encoded protein: CASSQGLTGTDLHF.